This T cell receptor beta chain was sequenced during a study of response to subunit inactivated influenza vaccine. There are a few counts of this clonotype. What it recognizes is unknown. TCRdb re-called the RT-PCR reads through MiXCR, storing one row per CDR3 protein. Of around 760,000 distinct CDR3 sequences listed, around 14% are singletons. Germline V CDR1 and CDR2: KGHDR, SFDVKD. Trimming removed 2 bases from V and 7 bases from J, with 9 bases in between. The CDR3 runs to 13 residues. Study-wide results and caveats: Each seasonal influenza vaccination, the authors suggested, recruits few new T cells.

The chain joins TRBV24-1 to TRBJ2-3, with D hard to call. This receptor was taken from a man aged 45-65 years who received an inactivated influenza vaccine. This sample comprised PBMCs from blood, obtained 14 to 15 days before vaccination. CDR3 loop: CATSDSRVYTQYF. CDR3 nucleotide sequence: TGTGCCACCAGTGATTCCCGAGTTTATACGCAGTATTTT.